Following are 20 T cell receptor beta chains from one sample sequenced in a study of early T cells in non-severe SARS-CoV-2 infection. TCRdb re-called the 5' RACE reads with MiXCR, one entry per CDR3 protein. This sample has approximately 97,000 distinct CDR3 sequences; 11% occur once, and the top ten carry around 4.3%. The specimen was whole blood, collected at baseline. These receptors were taken from an adult who was a healthcare worker with PCR-confirmed SARS-CoV-2 infection or an uninfected control (not recorded which).

This clonotype has a handful of counts. This chain links TRBV18 with TRBJ2-1; 10 nucleotides line up with TRBD2. Trimming took 2 bases from V and 7 from J; bases not matched to a gene: 5. Germline assignment: CDR1 KGHSH and CDR2 LQKENI. The CDR3 is made up of 15 amino acids. The CDR3 DNA is TGTGCCAGCTCACCAAGTAGCGGGAGGCGGAATGAGCAGTTCTTC. It translates to CASSPSSGRRNEQFF.

This clonotype has a count of ten or more. The rearrangement joins TRBV24-1 to TRBJ2-1; 13 bases fit TRBD2. Trimming removed 2 bases from V and 8 bases from J; junction bases left unmatched: 11. This CDR3 contains 18 residues. Germline CDR1 reads KGHDR; CDR2 reads SFDVKD. CDR3: CATSDSGSPGLAGHEQFF. DNA for the CDR3: TGTGCCACCAGTGATTCGGGGTCTCCGGGACTAGCGGGACATGAGCAGTTCTTC.

This clonotype appeared many times. V and J are TRBV4-2 and TRBJ2-3; TRBD2 agrees at 13 bases. Trimming cost V 0 bases and J 0 bases; bases outside gene matches: 3. The germline V gene has CDR1 LGHNA and CDR2 YNFKEQ. This CDR3 has 18 amino acids. This CDR3 reads CASSQELAGGGSTDTQYF. CDR3 nucleotides: TGTGCCAGCAGCCAAGAACTAGCGGGAGGGGGTAGCACAGATACGCAGTATTTT.

This clonotype was seen more than once but under ten times. The chain uses TRBV25-1 and TRBJ2-3; 8 bases agree with TRBD1. Losses at the gene ends were 7 bases for V and 6 bases for J; bases not matched to a gene: 6. The germline CDR1 and CDR2 sequences are MGHDK and SYGVNS. This CDR3 has 13 residues. The CDR3 nucleotides are TGTGCCAGCAATGGACAGGGTCGCGATACGCAGTATTTT. Its translation is CASNGQGRDTQYF.

This clonotype was detected many times. The J gene is TRBJ2-2, the V gene TRBV5-1, with D maybe TRBD1 (6 bases). Germline V gene data show CDR1 as SGHRS and CDR2 as YFSETQ. V was cut by 0 bases and J by 2 bases, with 17 bases left in between. This CDR3 contains 18 residues. Here the CDR3 reads CASSLVTWTDDNTGELFF. CDR3 in DNA: TGCGCCAGCAGCTTGGTGACCTGGACAGACGATAACACCGGGGAGCTGTTTTTT. Filled out from reference TRBV5-1 and TRBJ2-2, the complete variable domain reads KAGVTQTPRYLIKTRGQQVTLSCSPISGHRSVSWYQQTPGQGLQFLFEYFSETQRNKGNFPGRFSGRQFSNSRSEMNVSTLELGDSALYLCASSLVTWTDDNTGELFFGEGSRLTVL.

For the CDR3, the DNA is TGTGCCAGCAGTGAATGGGTAGAAAACATTCAGTACTTC. Its translation is CASSEWVENIQYF. The chain is built from TRBV25-1 and TRBJ2-4; no clear D. The CDR3 runs to 13 residues. The V end lost 1 base, the J end lost 5 bases, and 6 bases lay between the germline ends. Germline V gene data show CDR1 as MGHDK and CDR2 as SYGVNS.

This clonotype was detected ten times or more. The rearrangement uses TRBV5-1 and TRBJ2-3; D is uncertain. The CDR3 is 15 amino acids. CDR1 and CDR2 from the germline V gene are SGHRS and YFSETQ. The V and J ends lost 5 bases and 0 bases respectively, with 13 bases between them. The CDR3 sequence: CASRRTVTSTDTQYF. CDR3 nucleotide sequence: TGCGCCAGCAGAAGGACGGTGACTAGCACAGATACGCAGTATTTT.

This clonotype was counted many times. The chain has TRBV29-1 and TRBJ2-7; D is perhaps TRBD2 (5 bases). Trimming pared 8 bases from V and 0 bases from J, leaving 17 bases between. In germline, CDR1 is SQVTM, CDR2 ANQGSEA. The CDR3 is made up of 14 amino acids. This CDR3 reads CSIRLERDSYEQYF. CDR3 DNA sequence: TGCAGCATTCGGTTAGAGAGGGACTCCTACGAGCAGTACTTC.

This rearrangement joins TRBV11-3 to TRBJ2-3; no reliable D call. Trimming left V 3 bases short and J 4 bases short, with 5 bases between. The CDR3 length is 12 residues. Germline CDR1 is SGHNT and CDR2 is YENEEA. CDR3 bases: TGTGCCAGCAGCTTGCTGCCAGATACGCAGTATTTT. Protein sequence: CASSLLPDTQYF.

This clonotype was observed a few times. The chain is built from TRBV12-3 or TRBV12-4 and TRBJ2-1; D is uncertain. The V end lost 7 bases, the J end lost 5 bases, and 15 bases lay between the germline ends. This CDR3 is 14 amino acids long. This CDR3 is CASNPGRANNEQFF. DNA for the CDR3: TGTGCCAGCAACCCAGGACGAGCAAACAATGAGCAGTTCTTC.

A few counts support this clonotype. The chain combines TRBV3-1 with TRBJ2-1; 16 bases agree with TRBD2. The length of the CDR3 is 15 residues. Germline CDR1 LGHDT, CDR2 YNNKEL (reference sequence). The junction had 1 base not matched to a gene; V was cut back by 4 bases and J by 7 bases. CDR3 loop: CASSPGLAGGNEQFF. The CDR3 nucleotides read TGTGCCAGCAGCCCGGGACTAGCGGGGGGGAATGAGCAGTTCTTC.

The chain carries TRBV29-1 and TRBJ2-7; 9 bases fit TRBD1. Losses at the gene ends were 4 bases for V and 9 bases for J; bases not matched to a gene: 16. CDR3 length: 15 residues. Germline loops: CDR1 SQVTM, CDR2 ANQGSEA. CDR3 DNA: TGCAGCGTTGTAGACCCGACAGGGGGTCATGGGGGGCAGTACTTC. This gives the protein CSVVDPTGGHGGQYF.

The V call is TRBV19, the J call TRBJ2-2, with D possibly matching TRBD2 (7 bases). The CDR3 covers 17 residues. Germline CDR1 is LNHDA and CDR2 is SQIVND (reference sequence). V lost 6 bases to trimming and J lost 5 bases, with 22 bases between them. DNA of the CDR3: TGTGCCAGTAGAGGGTCTGCGGGGGCCTCCATTACCGGGGAGCTGTTTTTT. Protein: CASRGSAGASITGELFF.

The genes are TRBV3-1 and TRBJ1-1, with unresolved D. The V and J ends lost 0 bases and 10 bases respectively, with 9 bases between them. Germline CDR1 reads LGHDT; CDR2 reads YNNKEL (reference sequence). This CDR3 comprises 12 residues. This CDR3 is CASSQEAGRAFF. In DNA, the CDR3 is TGTGCCAGCAGCCAAGAGGCGGGCAGAGCTTTCTTT.

The V gene is TRBV7-9, the J gene TRBJ2-3; 8 positions agree with TRBD1. V trimming: 4 bases; J trimming: 4 bases; junction bases outside the gene matches: 10. This CDR3 has 16 residues. Germline V CDR1 and CDR2: SEHNR, FQNEAQ (reference sequence). The CDR3 sequence is CASSSLLQGVADTQYF. The CDR3 DNA follows: TGTGCCAGCAGCTCGCTACTACAGGGGGTAGCAGATACGCAGTATTTT.

This clonotype was seen a few times. The chain combines TRBV7-2 with TRBJ2-3; 9 bases match TRBD2. Trimming took 5 bases from V and 6 from J; bases not matched to a gene: 12. The CDR3 covers 16 residues. Germline lookup yields CDR1 SGHTA and CDR2 FQGNSA. CDR3 bases: TGTGCCAGCAGCGGCCGACTAGCGGTTATTGGGGATACGCAGTATTTT. Amino acids: CASSGRLAVIGDTQYF. The full variable domain, its missing parts supplied by reference TRBV7-2 and TRBJ2-3, is GAGVSQSPSNKVTEKGKDVELRCDPISGHTALYWYRQSLGQGLEFLIYFQGNSAPDKSGLPSDRFSAERTGGSVSTLTIQRTQQEDSAVYLCASSGRLAVIGDTQYFGPGTRLTVL.

The genes are TRBV15 and TRBJ1-4, with D perhaps TRBD1 (6 bases). The V gene lost 5 bases and the J gene lost 8 bases, with 12 bases spanning the gap. There are 13 residues in the CDR3. Germline V CDR1 and CDR2: LNHNV, YYDKDF (reference sequence). The CDR3 protein is CATSPRGGEKLFF. The CDR3 nucleotides are TGTGCCACCAGCCCCAGGGGTGGAGAAAAACTGTTTTTT.

This clonotype was counted many times. The CDR3 loop reads CASSFPEATGNTIYF. The DNA for the CDR3 is TGTGCCAGCAGCTTCCCGGAGGCGACAGGAAACACCATATATTTT. J is TRBJ1-3 and V is TRBV5-6, with D hard to call. The germline gives CDR1 SGHDT, CDR2 YYEEEE. Deletions cut 2 bases from V and 4 bases from J, with 13 bases between. The CDR3 runs to 15 residues.

The V and J genes are TRBV5-4 and TRBJ2-3, with 7 bases aligning to TRBD2. The ends lost 4 bases at V and 4 bases at J; junction bases unmatched: 12. The CDR3 has 16 residues. Germline CDR1 reads SGHNT; CDR2 reads YYREEE (reference sequence). The CDR3 here is CASSREGSGDSDTQYF. CDR3 bases: TGTGCCAGCAGCCGCGAAGGGAGCGGGGATTCAGATACGCAGTATTTT.

This clonotype came up a few times. This rearrangement joins TRBV11-2 to TRBJ2-7; D is unclear. The CDR3 contains 12 residues. V was pared by 3 bases and J by 1 base, with 4 bases between. CDR1 and CDR2 (germline): SGHAT, FQNNGV. The CDR3 bases are TGTGCCAGCAGCTTCACATCCTACGAGCAGTACTTC. This gives the protein CASSFTSYEQYF.